Sequencing of this T cell receptor beta chain was carried out in a study of T cells in Graves' hyperthyroidism and ophthalmopathy. Study findings and constraints: Researchers report that a 13 V-J model separated ophthalmopathy from stable hyperthyroidism. Before onset, by a median of approximately 6.2 months, the model predicted ophthalmopathy.

Diagnoses used clinical symptoms, serum thyroxine and TRAb, thyroid ultrasound and orbital computed tomography. Worth noting for this clonotype: As yet, its antigen is unknown. Given a much more abundant clone one base away, this may be a read error.

Regions amplified from RNA transcripts were the TCR beta CDR3 regions. Initially, a first-round RT-PCR of the TCR CDR3 employed the HTBI primer set. A single record per CDR3 protein comes from TCRdb applying MiXCR to the multiplex PCR reads. Of about 350,000 distinct CDR3 sequences in the sample, approximately 13% were seen once. The sequence came from a woman in her twenties or thirties with Graves' hyperthyroidism. Source material: blood.

For the CDR3, the DNA is TGTGCCAGCAGCCCCGACAGTCCCTACGAGCAGTACTTC. Amino acid sequence: CASSPDSPYEQYF. This chain joins TRBV7-9 and TRBJ2-7; weak D call: TRBD1 (5 bases). Looked up from germline, CDR1 is SEHNR and CDR2 is FQNEAQ (reference sequence). Trimming left V 5 bases short and J 2 bases short, with 10 bases between. CDR3 length: 13 residues.